This T cell receptor (beta chain) was profiled in a study of shared clonotypes between healthy human individuals. Study as a whole: For every donor, three CD4 naive, three CD4 memory, two CD8 naive and one CD8 memory plates were used.

CD4+ cells yielded CD45RA+ naive and CD45RA-negative memory subsets. CDR1 and CDR2 from the germline V gene are MNHNS and SASEGT. CDR3 length equals 15 residues. Trimming at V came to 4 bases and at J to 5 bases, leaving 6 bases not matched to a gene. Repertoires were generated with immunoSEQ multiplex PCR, while TCRdb's copy carries only in-frame clones and drops some. This sample has about 2.3 million clones; just over 90% occur once, and the top ten carry 0.35% to 0.45%. The chain links TRBV6-1 to TRBJ2-2, with 8 bases lining up with TRBD1. The specimen was naive CD4+ T cells from PBMCs. Subset here: CD45RA+ positively selected. The TCR comes from a man aged 18 to 35 in good health. Some clones in this sample may be carry-over from other donors' samples. CDR3 region: CASSGDRGGTGELFF. The CDR3 DNA sequence: TGTGCCAGCAGTGGAGACAGGGGAGGAACCGGGGAGCTGTTTTTT.